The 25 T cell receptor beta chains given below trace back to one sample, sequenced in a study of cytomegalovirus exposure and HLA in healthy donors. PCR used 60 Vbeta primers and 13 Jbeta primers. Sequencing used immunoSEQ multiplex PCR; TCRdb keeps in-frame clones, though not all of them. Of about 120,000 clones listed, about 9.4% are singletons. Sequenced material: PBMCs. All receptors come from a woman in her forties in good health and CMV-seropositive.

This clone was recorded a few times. CDR3 in DNA: TGTGCCAGCAGCTTATTACAGGGGAATGGCTACACCTTC. It translates to CASSLLQGNGYTF. The chain uses TRBV7-8 and TRBJ1-2; 7 bases are shared with TRBD1. The CDR3 loop spans 13 amino acids. Losses at the gene ends were 2 bases for V and 6 bases for J; bases not matched to a gene: 3. Germline lookup yields CDR1 SGHVS and CDR2 FQNEAQ.

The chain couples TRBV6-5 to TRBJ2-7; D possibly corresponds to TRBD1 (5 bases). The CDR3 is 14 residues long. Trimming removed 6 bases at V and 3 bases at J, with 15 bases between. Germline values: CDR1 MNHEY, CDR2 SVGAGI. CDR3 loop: CASSFDRRGYEQYF. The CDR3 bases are TGTGCCAGCAGCTTCGACAGAAGGGGCTACGAGCAGTACTTC.

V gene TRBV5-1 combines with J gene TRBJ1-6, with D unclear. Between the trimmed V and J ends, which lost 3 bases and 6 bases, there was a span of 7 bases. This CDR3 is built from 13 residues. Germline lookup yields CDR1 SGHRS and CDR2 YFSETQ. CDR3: CASSSIGNSPLHF. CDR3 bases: TGCGCCAGCAGCTCGATCGGTAATTCACCCCTCCACTTT.

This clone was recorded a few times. For the CDR3, the DNA is TGCGCCAGCAGCCCCGACAGGGGAAGCTCCTACGAGCAGTACTTC. As protein: CASSPDRGSSYEQYF. The chain uses TRBV5-1 and TRBJ2-7, with 8 positions matching TRBD1. V shed 4 bases, J shed 0 bases, and the junction held 6 bases outside the gene matches. This CDR3 comprises 15 residues. Germline V gene lookup returns CDR1 SGHRS and CDR2 YFSETQ.

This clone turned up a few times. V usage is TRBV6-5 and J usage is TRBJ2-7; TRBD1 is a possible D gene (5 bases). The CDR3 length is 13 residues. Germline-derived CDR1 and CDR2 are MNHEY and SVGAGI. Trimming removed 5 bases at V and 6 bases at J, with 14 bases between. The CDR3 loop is CASSRVATGEQYF. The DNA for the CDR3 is TGTGCCAGCAGTAGGGTTGCAACAGGCGAGCAGTACTTC.

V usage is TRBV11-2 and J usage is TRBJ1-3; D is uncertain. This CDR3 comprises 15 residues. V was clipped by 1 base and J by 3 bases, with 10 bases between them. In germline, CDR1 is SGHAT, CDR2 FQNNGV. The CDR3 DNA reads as TGTGCCAGCAGCTTAGCACTAGGATTTGGAAACACCATATATTTT. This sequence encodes CASSLALGFGNTIYF.

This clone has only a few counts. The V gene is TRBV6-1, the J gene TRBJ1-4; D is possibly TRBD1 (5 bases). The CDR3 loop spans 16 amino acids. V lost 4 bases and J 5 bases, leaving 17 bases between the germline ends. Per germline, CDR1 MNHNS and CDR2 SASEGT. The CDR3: CASSGTGGRANEKLFF. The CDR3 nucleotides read TGTGCCAGCAGTGGAACTGGTGGCAGGGCGAATGAAAAACTGTTTTTT.

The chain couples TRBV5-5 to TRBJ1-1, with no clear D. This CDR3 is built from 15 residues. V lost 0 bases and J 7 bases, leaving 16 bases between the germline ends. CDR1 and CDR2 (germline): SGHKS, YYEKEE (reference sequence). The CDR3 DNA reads TGTGCCAGCAGCTTGGTGGGGTTAGGAGGATTTGAAGCTTTCTTT. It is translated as CASSLVGLGGFEAFF.

Here the CDR3 reads CASSLAGGRNQPQHF. CDR3 DNA sequence: TGTGCCAGCAGCCTCGCAGGGGGTCGCAATCAGCCCCAGCATTTT. This chain uses TRBV7-9 with TRBJ1-5; 7 bases agree with TRBD1. Germline CDR1 SEHNR, CDR2 FQNEAQ (reference sequence). The CDR3 consists of 15 residues. The trim removed 5 bases at V and 2 bases at J, leaving 6 bases unmatched.

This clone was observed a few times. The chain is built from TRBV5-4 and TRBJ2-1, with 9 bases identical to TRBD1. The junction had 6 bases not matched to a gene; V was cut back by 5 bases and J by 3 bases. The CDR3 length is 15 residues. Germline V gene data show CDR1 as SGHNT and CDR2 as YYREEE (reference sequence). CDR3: CASSPGTGIYNEQFF. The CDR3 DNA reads TGTGCCAGCAGTCCCGGGACAGGGATCTACAATGAGCAGTTCTTC.

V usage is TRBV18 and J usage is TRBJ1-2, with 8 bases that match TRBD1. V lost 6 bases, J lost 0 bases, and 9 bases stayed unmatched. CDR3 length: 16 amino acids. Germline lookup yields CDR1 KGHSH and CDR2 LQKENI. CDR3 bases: TGTGCCAGCTCGTCACAGGGGGTTCAGGCTAACTATGGCTACACCTTC. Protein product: CASSSQGVQANYGYTF.

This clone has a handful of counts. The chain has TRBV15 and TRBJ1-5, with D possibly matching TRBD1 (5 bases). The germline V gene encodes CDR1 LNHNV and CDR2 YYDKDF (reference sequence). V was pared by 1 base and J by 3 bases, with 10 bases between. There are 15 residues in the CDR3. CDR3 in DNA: TGTGCCACCAGCAGAGTTGGGGCAGTCAATCAGCCCCAGCATTTT. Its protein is CATSRVGAVNQPQHF.

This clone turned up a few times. CDR3 sequence (DNA): TGTGCCTGGAGTTTCACTGCAACTAATGAAAAACTGTTTTTT. This gives the protein CAWSFTATNEKLFF. This chain connects TRBV30 to TRBJ1-4, with no clear D. CDR3 length: 14 residues. Germline V lookup: CDR1 GTSNPN, CDR2 SVGIG (reference sequence). V lost 2 bases and J 0 bases, leaving 7 bases between the germline ends.

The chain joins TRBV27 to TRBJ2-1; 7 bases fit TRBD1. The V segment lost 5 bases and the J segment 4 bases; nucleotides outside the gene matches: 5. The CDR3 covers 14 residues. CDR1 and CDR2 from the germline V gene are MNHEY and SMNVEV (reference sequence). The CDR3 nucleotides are TGTGCCAGCAGTCTCCGGACAGGATACAATGAGCAGTTCTTC. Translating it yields CASSLRTGYNEQFF.

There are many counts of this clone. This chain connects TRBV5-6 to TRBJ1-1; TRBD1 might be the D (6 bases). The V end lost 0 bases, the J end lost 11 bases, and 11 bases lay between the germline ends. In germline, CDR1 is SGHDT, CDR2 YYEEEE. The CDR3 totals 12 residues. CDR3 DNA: TGTGCCAGCAGCTTGGGACCAGGGGATGCTTTCTTT. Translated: CASSLGPGDAFF.

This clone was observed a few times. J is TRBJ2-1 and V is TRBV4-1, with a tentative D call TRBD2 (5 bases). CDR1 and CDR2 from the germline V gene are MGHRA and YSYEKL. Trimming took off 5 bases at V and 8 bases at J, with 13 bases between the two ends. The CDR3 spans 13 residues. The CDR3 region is CASSTVRADEQFF. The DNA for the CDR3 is TGCGCCAGCAGCACCGTCCGAGCGGATGAGCAGTTCTTC.

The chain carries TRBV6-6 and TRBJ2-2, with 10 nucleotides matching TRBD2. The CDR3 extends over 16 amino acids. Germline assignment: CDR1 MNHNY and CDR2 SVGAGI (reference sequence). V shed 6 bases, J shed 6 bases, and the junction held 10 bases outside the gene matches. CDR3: CASRRDASGGSGELFF. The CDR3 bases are TGTGCCAGCAGGAGGGATGCTAGCGGGGGATCCGGGGAGCTGTTTTTT.

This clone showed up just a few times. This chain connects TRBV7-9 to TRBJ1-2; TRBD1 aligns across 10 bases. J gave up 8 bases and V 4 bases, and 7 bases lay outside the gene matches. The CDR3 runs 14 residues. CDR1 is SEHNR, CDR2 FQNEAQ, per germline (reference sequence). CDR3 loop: CASSYTDRGEGYTF. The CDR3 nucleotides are TGTGCCAGCAGCTATACGGACAGGGGGGAGGGCTACACCTTC.

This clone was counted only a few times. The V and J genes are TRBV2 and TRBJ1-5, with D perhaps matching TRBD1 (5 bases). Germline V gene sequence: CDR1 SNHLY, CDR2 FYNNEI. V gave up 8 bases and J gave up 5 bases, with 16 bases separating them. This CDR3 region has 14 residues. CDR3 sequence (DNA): TGTGCCAGCCGCGAATTGACAGAGGATCAGCCCCAGCATTTT. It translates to CASRELTEDQPQHF. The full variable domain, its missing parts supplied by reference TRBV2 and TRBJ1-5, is EPEVTQTPSHQVTQMGQEVILRCVPISNHLYFYWYRQILGQKVEFLVSFYNNEISEKSEIFDDQFSVERPDGSNFTLKIRSTKLEDSAMYFCASRELTEDQPQHFGDGTRLSIL.

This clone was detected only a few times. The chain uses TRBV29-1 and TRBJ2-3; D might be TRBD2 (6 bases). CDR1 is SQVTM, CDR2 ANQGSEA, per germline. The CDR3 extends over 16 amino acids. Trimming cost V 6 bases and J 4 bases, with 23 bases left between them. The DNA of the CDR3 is TGCAGCGTCGTGAAAGGCGACAGCGGGCCGTCAGATACGCAGTATTTT. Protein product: CSVVKGDSGPSDTQYF.

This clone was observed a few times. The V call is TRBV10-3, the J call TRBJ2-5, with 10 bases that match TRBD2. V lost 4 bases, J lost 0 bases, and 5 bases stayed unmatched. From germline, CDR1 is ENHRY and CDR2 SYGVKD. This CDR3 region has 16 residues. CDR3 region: CAISGGTSGDQETQYF. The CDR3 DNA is TGTGCCATCAGTGGTGGAACTAGCGGGGACCAAGAGACCCAGTACTTC.

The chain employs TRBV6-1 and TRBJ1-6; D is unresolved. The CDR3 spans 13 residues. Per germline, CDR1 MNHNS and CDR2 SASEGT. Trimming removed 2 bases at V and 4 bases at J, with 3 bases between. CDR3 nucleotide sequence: TGTGCCAGCAGTGAATCGTATAATTCACCCCTCCACTTT. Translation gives CASSESYNSPLHF.

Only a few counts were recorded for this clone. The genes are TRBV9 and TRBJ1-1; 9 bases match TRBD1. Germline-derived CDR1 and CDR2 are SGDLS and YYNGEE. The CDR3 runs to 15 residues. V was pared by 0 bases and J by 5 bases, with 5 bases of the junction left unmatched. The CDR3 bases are TGTGCCAGCAGCGTAGATGGGACAGGGATAACTGAAGCTTTCTTT. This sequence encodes CASSVDGTGITEAFF.

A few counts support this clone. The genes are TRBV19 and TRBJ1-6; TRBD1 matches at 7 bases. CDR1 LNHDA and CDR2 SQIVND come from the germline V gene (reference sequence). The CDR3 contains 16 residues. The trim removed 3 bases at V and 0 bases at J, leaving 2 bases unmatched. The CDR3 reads CASSMTGSSYNSPLHF. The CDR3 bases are TGTGCCAGTAGTATGACAGGGAGCTCCTATAATTCACCCCTCCACTTT.

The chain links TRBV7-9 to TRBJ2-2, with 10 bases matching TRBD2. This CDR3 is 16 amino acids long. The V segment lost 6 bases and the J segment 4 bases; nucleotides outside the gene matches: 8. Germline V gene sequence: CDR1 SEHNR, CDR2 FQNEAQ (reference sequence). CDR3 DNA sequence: TGTGCCAGCAGACCCGGGACTAGCGTCGGCACCGGGGAGCTGTTTTTT. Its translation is CASRPGTSVGTGELFF.